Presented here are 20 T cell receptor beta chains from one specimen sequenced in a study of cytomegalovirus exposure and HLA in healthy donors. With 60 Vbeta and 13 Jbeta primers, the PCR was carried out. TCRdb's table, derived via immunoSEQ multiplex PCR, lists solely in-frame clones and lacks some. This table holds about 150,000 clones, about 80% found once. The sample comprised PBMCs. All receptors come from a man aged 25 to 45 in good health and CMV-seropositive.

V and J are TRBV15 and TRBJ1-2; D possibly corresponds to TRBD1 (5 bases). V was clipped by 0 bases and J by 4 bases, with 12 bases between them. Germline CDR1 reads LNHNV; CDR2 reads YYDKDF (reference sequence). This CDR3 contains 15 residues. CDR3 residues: CATSRDLGQGYGYTF. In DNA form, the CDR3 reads TGTGCCACCAGCAGAGATCTGGGGCAGGGCTATGGCTACACCTTC.

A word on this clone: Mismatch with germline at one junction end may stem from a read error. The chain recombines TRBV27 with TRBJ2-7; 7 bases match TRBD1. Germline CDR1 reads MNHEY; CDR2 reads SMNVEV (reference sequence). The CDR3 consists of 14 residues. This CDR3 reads CASTLSGGSYEQYF. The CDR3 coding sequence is TGTGCCAGCACTTTATCAGGGGGATCGTACGAGCAGTACTTC.

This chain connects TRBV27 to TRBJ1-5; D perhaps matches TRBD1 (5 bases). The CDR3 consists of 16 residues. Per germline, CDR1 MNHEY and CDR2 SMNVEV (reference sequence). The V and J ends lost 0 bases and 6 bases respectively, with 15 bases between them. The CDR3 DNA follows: TGTGCCAGCAGTTTATCGGGCAGGGAGGTGAGTCAGCCCCAGCATTTT. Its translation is CASSLSGREVSQPQHF.

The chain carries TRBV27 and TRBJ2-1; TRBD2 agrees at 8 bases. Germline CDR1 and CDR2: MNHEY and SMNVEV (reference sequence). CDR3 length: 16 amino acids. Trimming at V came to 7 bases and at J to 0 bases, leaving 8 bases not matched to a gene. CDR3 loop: CASMGIAGTSYNEQFF. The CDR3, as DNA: TGTGCCAGCATGGGGATAGCGGGAACCTCCTACAATGAGCAGTTCTTC.

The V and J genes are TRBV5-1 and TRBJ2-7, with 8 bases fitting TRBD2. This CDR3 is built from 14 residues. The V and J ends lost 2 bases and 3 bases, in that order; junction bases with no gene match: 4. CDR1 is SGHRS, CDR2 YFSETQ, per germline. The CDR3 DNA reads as TGCGCCAGCAGCTTCGCCGGGACTAGCTACGAGCAGTACTTC. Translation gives CASSFAGTSYEQYF. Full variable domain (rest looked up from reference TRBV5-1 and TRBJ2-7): KAGVTQTPRYLIKTRGQQVTLSCSPISGHRSVSWYQQTPGQGLQFLFEYFSETQRNKGNFPGRFSGRQFSNSRSEMNVSTLELGDSALYLCASSFAGTSYEQYFGPGTRLTVT.

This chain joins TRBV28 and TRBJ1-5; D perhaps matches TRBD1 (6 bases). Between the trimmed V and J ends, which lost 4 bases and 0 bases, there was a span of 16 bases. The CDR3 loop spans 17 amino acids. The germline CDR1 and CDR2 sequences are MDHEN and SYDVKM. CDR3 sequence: CASSSRPRGLSNQPQHF. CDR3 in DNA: TGTGCCAGCAGTTCCCGGCCCAGGGGTCTTAGCAATCAGCCCCAGCATTTT. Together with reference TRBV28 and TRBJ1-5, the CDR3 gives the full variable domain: DVKVTQSSRYLVKRTGEKVFLECVQDMDHENMFWYRQDPGLGLRLIYFSYDVKMKEKGDIPEGYSVSREKKERFSLILESASTNQTSMYLCASSSRPRGLSNQPQHFGDGTRLSIL.

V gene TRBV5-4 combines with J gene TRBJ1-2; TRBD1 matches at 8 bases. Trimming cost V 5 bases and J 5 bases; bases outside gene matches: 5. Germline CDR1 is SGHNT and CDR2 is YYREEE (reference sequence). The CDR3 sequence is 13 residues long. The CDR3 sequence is CASRPGTGYGYTF. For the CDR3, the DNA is TGTGCCAGCAGGCCCGGGACAGGTTATGGCTACACCTTC.

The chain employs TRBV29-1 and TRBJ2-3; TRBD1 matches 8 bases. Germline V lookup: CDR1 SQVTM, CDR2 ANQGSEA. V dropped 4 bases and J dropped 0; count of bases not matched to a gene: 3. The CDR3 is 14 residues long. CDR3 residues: CSVGGTGSTDTQYF. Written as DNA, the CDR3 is TGCAGCGTTGGGGGGACAGGTAGCACAGATACGCAGTATTTT.

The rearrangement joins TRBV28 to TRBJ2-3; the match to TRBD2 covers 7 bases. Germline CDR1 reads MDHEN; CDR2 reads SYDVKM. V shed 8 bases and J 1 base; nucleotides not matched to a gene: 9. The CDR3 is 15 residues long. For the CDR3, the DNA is TGTGCCAGCGATGTTATGAGCGGGGGCACAGATACGCAGTATTTT. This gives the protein CASDVMSGGTDTQYF.

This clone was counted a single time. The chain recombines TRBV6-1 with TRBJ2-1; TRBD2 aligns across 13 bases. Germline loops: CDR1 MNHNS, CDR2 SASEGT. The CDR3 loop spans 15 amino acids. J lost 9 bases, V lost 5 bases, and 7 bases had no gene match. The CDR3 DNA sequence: TGTGCCAGCAGTACACGGACTAGCGGGAGTAGTGAGCAGTTCTTC. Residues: CASSTRTSGSSEQFF.

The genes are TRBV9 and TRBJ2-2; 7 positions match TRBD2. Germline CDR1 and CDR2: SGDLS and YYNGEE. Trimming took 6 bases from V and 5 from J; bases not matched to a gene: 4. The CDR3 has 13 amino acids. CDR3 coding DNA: TGTGCCAGCAACGTGGGGGGGACCGGGGAGCTGTTTTTT. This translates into CASNVGGTGELFF.

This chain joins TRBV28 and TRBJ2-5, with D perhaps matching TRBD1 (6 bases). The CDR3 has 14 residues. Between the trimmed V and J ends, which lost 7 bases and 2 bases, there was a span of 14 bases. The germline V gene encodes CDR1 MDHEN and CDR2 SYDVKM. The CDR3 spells CASTPLDRQETQYF. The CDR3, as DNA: TGTGCCAGCACTCCTTTGGACAGACAAGAGACCCAGTACTTC.

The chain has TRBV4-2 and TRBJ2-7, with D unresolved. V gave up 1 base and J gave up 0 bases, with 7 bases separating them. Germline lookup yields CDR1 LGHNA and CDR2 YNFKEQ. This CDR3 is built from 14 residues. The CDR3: CASSQGEYSYEQYF. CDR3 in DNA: TGTGCCAGCAGCCAAGGCGAGTACTCCTACGAGCAGTACTTC.

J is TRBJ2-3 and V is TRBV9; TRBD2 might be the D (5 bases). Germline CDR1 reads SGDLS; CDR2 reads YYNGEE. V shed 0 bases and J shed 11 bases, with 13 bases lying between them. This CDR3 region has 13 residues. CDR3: CASSVVSEVGQYF. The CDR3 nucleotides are TGTGCCAGCAGCGTAGTTAGCGAAGTGGGGCAGTATTTT.

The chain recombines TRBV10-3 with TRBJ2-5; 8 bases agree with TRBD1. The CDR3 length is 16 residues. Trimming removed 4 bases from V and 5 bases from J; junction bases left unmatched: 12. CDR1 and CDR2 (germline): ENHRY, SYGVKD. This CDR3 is CAISAHGQGLRETQYF. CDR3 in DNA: TGTGCCATCAGTGCCCACGGACAGGGCCTGAGGGAGACCCAGTACTTC.

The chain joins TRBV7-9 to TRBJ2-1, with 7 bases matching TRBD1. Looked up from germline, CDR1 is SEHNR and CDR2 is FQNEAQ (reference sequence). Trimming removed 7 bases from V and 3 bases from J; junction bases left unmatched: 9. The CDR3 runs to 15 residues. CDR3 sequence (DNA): TGTGCCAGCATCAATGCCGGGACAGACTACAATGAGCAGTTCTTC. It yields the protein CASINAGTDYNEQFF.

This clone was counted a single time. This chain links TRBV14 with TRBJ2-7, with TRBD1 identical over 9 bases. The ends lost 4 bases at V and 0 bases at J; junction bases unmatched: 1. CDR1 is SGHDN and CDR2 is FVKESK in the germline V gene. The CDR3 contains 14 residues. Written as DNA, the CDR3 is TGTGCCAGCAGCCCGGGACAGGGCTCCTACGAGCAGTACTTC. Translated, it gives CASSPGQGSYEQYF.

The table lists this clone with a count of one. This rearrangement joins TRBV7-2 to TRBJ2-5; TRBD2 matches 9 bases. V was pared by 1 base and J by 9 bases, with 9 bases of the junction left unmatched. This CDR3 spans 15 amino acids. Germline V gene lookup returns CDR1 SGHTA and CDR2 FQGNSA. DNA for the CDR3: TGTGCCAGCAGCTTAGTTGGTAGCGGGGGTGGGGCCCAGTACTTC. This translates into CASSLVGSGGGAQYF.

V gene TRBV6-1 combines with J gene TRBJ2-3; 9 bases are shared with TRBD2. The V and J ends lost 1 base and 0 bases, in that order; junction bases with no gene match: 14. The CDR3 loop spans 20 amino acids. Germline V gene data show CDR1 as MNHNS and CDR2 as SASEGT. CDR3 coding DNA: TGTGCCAGCAGTGAAGAGCCGTGGCTAGCGGGACAATTAAGCACAGATACGCAGTATTTT. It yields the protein CASSEEPWLAGQLSTDTQYF.

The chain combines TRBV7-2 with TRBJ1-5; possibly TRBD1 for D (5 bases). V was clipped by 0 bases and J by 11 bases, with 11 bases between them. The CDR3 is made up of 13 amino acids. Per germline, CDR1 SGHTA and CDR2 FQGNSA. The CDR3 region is CASSLARGEAQHF. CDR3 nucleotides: TGTGCCAGCAGCTTAGCGAGAGGGGAGGCCCAGCATTTT.